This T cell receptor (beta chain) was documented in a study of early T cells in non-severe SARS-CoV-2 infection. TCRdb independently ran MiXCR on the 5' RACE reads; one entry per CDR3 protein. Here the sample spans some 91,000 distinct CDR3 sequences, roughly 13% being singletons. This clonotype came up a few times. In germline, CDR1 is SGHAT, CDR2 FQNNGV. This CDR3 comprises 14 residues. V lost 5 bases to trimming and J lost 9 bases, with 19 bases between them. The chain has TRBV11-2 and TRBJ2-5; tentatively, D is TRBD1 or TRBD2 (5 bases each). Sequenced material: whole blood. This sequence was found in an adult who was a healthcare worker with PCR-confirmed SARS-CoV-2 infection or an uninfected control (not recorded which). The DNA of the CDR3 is TGTGCCAGCAGCGCCGCGGACTCCAGGGTGGCCCAGTACTTC. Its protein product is CASSAADSRVAQYF.